This is a list of T cell receptor beta chains from one sample in a study of T cell responses to AZD1222 COVID-19 vaccine. Data came from immunoSEQ multiplex PCR; TCRdb stores just in-frame clones and leaves some out. The sample records roughly 150,000 clones, just over 90% being singletons. Sequencing was performed on peripheral blood, taken on day 0 of AZD1222 vaccination. Receptors originate from an adult in good health. CDR3s include the opening cysteine and the closing phenylalanine or tryptophan. A D gene is named only where the DNA matches it firmly. Only part of the rows carry a size: once, few, many, or a class if the clone is expanded.

CDR3 protein: CASRPQAMNTEAFF
CDR3 DNA: TGCGCCTCCAGACCCCAGGCAATGAACACTGAAGCTTTCTTT
D gene: NA
clone size: NA
J gene: TRBJ1-1
V gene: TRBV5-1

CDR3 protein: CASSFIEGAYGYTF
CDR3 DNA: TGTGCCAGCAGCTTTATCGAGGGGGCCTATGGCTACACCTTC
D gene: TRBD1
clone size: NA
J gene: TRBJ1-2
V gene: TRBV7-4

CDR3 protein: CASSALGSDTQYF
CDR3 DNA: TGTGCCAGCAGTGCCCTAGGAAGTGATACGCAGTATTTT
D gene: NA
clone size: once
J gene: TRBJ2-3
V gene: TRBV25-1

CDR3 protein: CASSQAGGGHLEQYF
CDR3 DNA: TGCGCCAGCAGCCAAGCTGGCGGGGGGCATCTCGAGCAGTACTTC
D gene: TRBD2
clone size: NA
J gene: TRBJ2-7
V gene: TRBV4-1

CDR3 protein: CAWSAAGELFF
CDR3 DNA: TGTGCCTGGAGTGCAGCCGGGGAGCTGTTTTTT
D gene: NA
clone size: NA
J gene: TRBJ2-2
V gene: TRBV30

CDR3 protein: CASSSYGYTF
CDR3 DNA: TGTGCCAGCAGCAGCTATGGCTACACCTTC
D gene: NA
clone size: NA
J gene: TRBJ1-2
V gene: TRBV28

CDR3 protein: CASSVGGSTNEKLFF
CDR3 DNA: TGTGCCAGCAGCGTAGGGGGGAGCACTAATGAAAAACTGTTTTTT
D gene: NA
clone size: NA
J gene: TRBJ1-4
V gene: TRBV9

CDR3 protein: CASSSTGTRNNEKLFF
CDR3 DNA: TGTGCCAGCAGTTCCACCGGGACACGAAATAATGAAAAACTGTTTTTT
D gene: NA
clone size: NA
J gene: TRBJ1-4
V gene: TRBV5-8

CDR3 protein: CASSFFSGTGFGGTF
CDR3 DNA: TGCGCCAGCAGCTTTTTTTCTGGGACAGGGTTCGGGGGCACCTTC
D gene: TRBD1
clone size: NA
J gene: TRBJ1-2
V gene: TRBV5-1

CDR3 protein: CASSQSTGYIQPQHF
CDR3 DNA: TGTGCCAGTAGCCAATCGACAGGGTACATCCAGCCCCAGCATTTT
D gene: TRBD1
clone size: NA
J gene: TRBJ1-5
V gene: TRBV19

CDR3 protein: CASRGKYF
CDR3 DNA: TGCGCCAGCAGGGGAAAGTATTTT
D gene: NA
clone size: NA
J gene: TRBJ2-3
V gene: TRBV10-1

CDR3 protein: CASSKSRGSDTEAFF
CDR3 DNA: TGTGCCAGCAGCAAAAGTAGGGGGTCTGACACTGAAGCTTTCTTT
D gene: NA
clone size: NA
J gene: TRBJ1-1
V gene: TRBV5-4

CDR3 protein: CATSAGSSFREKLFF
CDR3 DNA: TGTGCCACCAGTGCCGGCAGCTCCTTTAGGGAAAAACTGTTTTTT
D gene: NA
clone size: NA
J gene: TRBJ1-4
V gene: TRBV24-1

CDR3 protein: CASSLGEGNQPQHF
CDR3 DNA: TGTGCCAGCAGCTTGGGCGAGGGCAATCAGCCCCAGCATTTT
D gene: NA
clone size: NA
J gene: TRBJ1-5
V gene: TRBV7-9

CDR3 protein: CASSVGLRKETQYF
CDR3 DNA: TGTGCCAGCAGTGTGGGACTACGCAAAGAGACCCAGTACTTC
D gene: TRBD2
clone size: NA
J gene: TRBJ2-5
V gene: TRBV28

CDR3 protein: CARRGGGARDEQFF
CDR3 DNA: TGTGCCCGCCGCGGCGGGGGGGCCAGGGATGAGCAGTTCTTC
D gene: TRBD2
clone size: NA
J gene: TRBJ2-1
V gene: TRBV9

CDR3 protein: CASSHIRAGVRGYTF
CDR3 DNA: TGTGCCAGCAGTCATATCCGGGCCGGGGTGAGGGGCTACACCTTC
D gene: NA
clone size: NA
J gene: TRBJ1-2
V gene: TRBV28

CDR3 protein: CASSQNSKLSGNTIYF
CDR3 DNA: TGTGCCAGCAGCCAAAACAGCAAATTATCTGGAAACACCATATATTTT
D gene: NA
clone size: NA
J gene: TRBJ1-3
V gene: TRBV7-8

CDR3 protein: CASTPGTGSDTQYF
CDR3 DNA: TGCGCCAGCACCCCCGGGACAGGGTCCGATACGCAGTATTTT
D gene: TRBD1
clone size: NA
J gene: TRBJ2-3
V gene: TRBV5-1

CDR3 protein: CASSPGQHSTNEKLFF
CDR3 DNA: TGTGCCAGCTCACCGGGACAACACTCAACTAATGAAAAACTGTTTTTT
D gene: NA
clone size: NA
J gene: TRBJ1-4
V gene: TRBV18

CDR3 protein: CASSRLAGGIQETQYF
CDR3 DNA: TGTGCCAGCAGCCGACTAGCGGGGGGAATACAAGAGACCCAGTACTTC
D gene: TRBD2
clone size: NA
J gene: TRBJ2-5
V gene: TRBV5-5

CDR3 protein: CASSYGTGEKLFF
CDR3 DNA: TGTGCCAGCTCCTACGGGACAGGTGAAAAACTGTTTTTT
D gene: TRBD1
clone size: NA
J gene: TRBJ1-4
V gene: TRBV18

CDR3 protein: CASSGGGVSGQPQHF
CDR3 DNA: TGTGCCAGCAGCGGGGGAGGGGTGAGTGGACAGCCCCAGCATTTT
D gene: NA
clone size: NA
J gene: TRBJ1-5
V gene: TRBV9

CDR3 protein: CASSRQGAYEQYF
CDR3 DNA: TGCGCCAGCTCCCGACAGGGAGCCTACGAGCAGTACTTC
D gene: TRBD1
clone size: once
J gene: TRBJ2-7
V gene: TRBV4-1

CDR3 protein: CASTHRDRVTNYGYTF
CDR3 DNA: TGTGCCAGCACCCACCGGGACAGAGTAACTAACTATGGCTACACCTTC
D gene: TRBD1
clone size: NA
J gene: TRBJ1-2
V gene: TRBV28

CDR3 protein: CASSSRTANTEAFF
CDR3 DNA: TGTGCCAGCAGCTCCAGGACGGCGAACACTGAAGCTTTCTTT
D gene: NA
clone size: NA
J gene: TRBJ1-1
V gene: TRBV7-8

CDR3 protein: CASSFNGGEVGYTF
CDR3 DNA: TGCGCCAGCAGCTTTAATGGGGGTGAGGTTGGCTACACCTTC
D gene: NA
clone size: NA
J gene: TRBJ1-2
V gene: TRBV5-1

CDR3 protein: CASSFGGGPYGYTF
CDR3 DNA: TGTGCCAGCAGCTTTGGGGGGGGCCCCTATGGCTACACCTTC
D gene: NA
clone size: NA
J gene: TRBJ1-2
V gene: TRBV7-9

CDR3 protein: CASSPQVRANQPQHF
CDR3 DNA: TGTGCCAGCAGTCCACAAGTCAGGGCGAACCAGCCCCAGCATTTT
D gene: NA
clone size: NA
J gene: TRBJ1-5
V gene: TRBV27

CDR3 protein: CASSPPSGTNTGELFF
CDR3 DNA: TGTGCCAGCTCACCACCCTCGGGGACGAACACCGGGGAGCTGTTTTTT
D gene: NA
clone size: few
J gene: TRBJ2-2
V gene: TRBV18

CDR3 protein: CASSYWTGIEQFF
CDR3 DNA: TGTGCCAGCAGCTACTGGACAGGGATTGAGCAGTTCTTC
D gene: TRBD1
clone size: NA
J gene: TRBJ2-1
V gene: TRBV7-8